These 5 T cell receptor beta chains originate from one sample sequenced in a study of early stage breast cancer tumors (TCRdb year 2017). The method behind the library was the immunoSEQ multiplex PCR assay. TCRdb's version of the immuneACCESS table is confined to in-frame rearrangements and falls short of the full clone set. An unresolved V gene accounts for under half of the shortfall where checked; the remainder is of unknown origin. The sample yields about 50,000 clones; roughly 83% were counted once. The top ten clonotypes cover around 1.5% of the sample. The sample taken for sequencing was blood. The receptors shown here come from a person aged 45 to 59 with breast cancer.

The chain is built from TRBV27 and TRBJ2-2; unclear D gene. There are 13 residues in the CDR3. CDR1 and CDR2 (germline): MNHEY, SMNVEV (reference sequence). The ends were cut back, 4 bases at V and 2 bases at J, with 5 bases in the middle. CDR3 DNA sequence: TGTGCCAGCAGTTCCGAAAACACCGGGGAGCTGTTTTTT. Its protein product is CASSSENTGELFF.

This clone appeared a few times. The CDR3 bases are TGTGCCAGCAGTCCGGGACAGGGAAGCGAATCACCCCTCCACTTT. Translated: CASSPGQGSESPLHF. This rearrangement joins TRBV5-6 to TRBJ1-6; 9 bases map to TRBD1. J was trimmed by 10 bases and V by 5 bases; bases with no gene match: 10. CDR1 is SGHDT and CDR2 is YYEEEE in the germline V gene. The CDR3 contains 15 residues.

The V and J genes are TRBV10-1 and TRBJ1-1; 7 nucleotides line up with TRBD1. V trimming: 6 bases; J trimming: 0 bases; junction bases outside the gene matches: 1. The CDR3 contains 13 residues. Germline loops: CDR1 WNHNN, CDR2 SYGVQD (reference sequence). The CDR3 is CASRGTVNTEAFF. The CDR3 nucleotides are TGCGCCAGCAGAGGGACAGTGAACACTGAAGCTTTCTTT.

In its sample, this clone was seen once. The chain joins TRBV7-2 to TRBJ1-2; D unresolved. Germline V gives CDR1 SGHTA, CDR2 FQGNSA. Deletions cut 3 bases from V and 8 bases from J, with 10 bases between. The CDR3 spans 12 residues. The CDR3 protein is CASSFWGEGYTF. Written as DNA, the CDR3 is TGTGCCAGCAGCTTCTGGGGTGAGGGCTACACCTTC. The complete variable domain, with remaining parts taken from reference TRBV7-2 and TRBJ1-2, reads GAGVSQSPSNKVTEKGKDVELRCDPISGHTALYWYRQSLGQGLEFLIYFQGNSAPDKSGLPSDRFSAERTGGSVSTLTIQRTQQEDSAVYLCASSFWGEGYTFGSGTRLTVV.

DNA of the CDR3: TGTGCCAGCAGTTTCAAACCTAGCGGGGGGGCCAACGAGCAGTACTTC. Amino acids: CASSFKPSGGANEQYF. This sequence joins TRBV6-5 and TRBJ2-5; TRBD2 aligns across 12 bases. The closer fit of TRBJ2-7 to the DNA end suggests the J call may be wrong. Germline V gives CDR1 MNHEY, CDR2 SVGAGI. CDR3 length equals 16 residues.